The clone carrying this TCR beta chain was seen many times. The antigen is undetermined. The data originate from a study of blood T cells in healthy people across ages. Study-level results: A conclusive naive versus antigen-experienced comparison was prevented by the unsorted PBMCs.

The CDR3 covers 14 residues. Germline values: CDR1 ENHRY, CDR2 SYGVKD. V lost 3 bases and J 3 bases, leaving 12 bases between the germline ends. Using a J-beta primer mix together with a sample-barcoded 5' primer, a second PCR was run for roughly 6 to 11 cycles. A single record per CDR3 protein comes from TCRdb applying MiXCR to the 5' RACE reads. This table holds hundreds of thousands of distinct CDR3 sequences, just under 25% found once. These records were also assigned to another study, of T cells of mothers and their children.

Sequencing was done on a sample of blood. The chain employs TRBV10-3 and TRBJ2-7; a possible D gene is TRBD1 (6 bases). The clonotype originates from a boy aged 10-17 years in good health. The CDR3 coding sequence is TGTGCCATCAGTGACGACAGGTCAAACTACGAGCAGTACTTC. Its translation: CAISDDRSNYEQYF.